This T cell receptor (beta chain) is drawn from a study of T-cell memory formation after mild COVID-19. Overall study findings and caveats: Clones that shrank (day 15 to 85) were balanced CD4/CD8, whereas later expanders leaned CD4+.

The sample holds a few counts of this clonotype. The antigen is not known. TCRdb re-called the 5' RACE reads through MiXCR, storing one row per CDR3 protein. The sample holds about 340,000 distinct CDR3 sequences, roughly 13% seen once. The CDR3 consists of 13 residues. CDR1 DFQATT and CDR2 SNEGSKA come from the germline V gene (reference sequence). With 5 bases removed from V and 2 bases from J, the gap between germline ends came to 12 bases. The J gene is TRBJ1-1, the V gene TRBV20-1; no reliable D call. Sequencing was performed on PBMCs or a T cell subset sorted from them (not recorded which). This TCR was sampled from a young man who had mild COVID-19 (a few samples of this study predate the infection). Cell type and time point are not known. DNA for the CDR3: TGCAGTGCTTTGCGGCCGCGTAACACTGAAGCTTTCTTT. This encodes CSALRPRNTEAFF.